This TCR beta chain was recovered during a study of cytomegalovirus exposure and HLA in healthy donors. PCR employed 60 Vbeta and 13 Jbeta primers. The assay was immunoSEQ multiplex PCR, and TCRdb's table has in-frame clones only and misses some. The data show under 150,000 clones, approximately 80% seen once. Findings of the study overall: Most TCR beta V segments were productive about 90% or about 30% of the time in an earlier analysis.

Germline V gene sequence: CDR1 KGHSH, CDR2 LQKENI. Unmatched junction bases numbered 3, after V lost 3 bases and J lost 4 bases. The CDR3 sequence is 14 residues long. Comment on this clone: The antigen remains undetermined.

The chain has TRBV18 and TRBJ2-1, with 7 bases matching TRBD1. The sample taken for sequencing was PBMCs. This TCR derives from a male donor in good health and CMV-seronegative. In nucleotides, the CDR3 is TGTGCCAGCTCACCCGACAGGGTTTACAATGAGCAGTTCTTC. Amino acid sequence: CASSPDRVYNEQFF.